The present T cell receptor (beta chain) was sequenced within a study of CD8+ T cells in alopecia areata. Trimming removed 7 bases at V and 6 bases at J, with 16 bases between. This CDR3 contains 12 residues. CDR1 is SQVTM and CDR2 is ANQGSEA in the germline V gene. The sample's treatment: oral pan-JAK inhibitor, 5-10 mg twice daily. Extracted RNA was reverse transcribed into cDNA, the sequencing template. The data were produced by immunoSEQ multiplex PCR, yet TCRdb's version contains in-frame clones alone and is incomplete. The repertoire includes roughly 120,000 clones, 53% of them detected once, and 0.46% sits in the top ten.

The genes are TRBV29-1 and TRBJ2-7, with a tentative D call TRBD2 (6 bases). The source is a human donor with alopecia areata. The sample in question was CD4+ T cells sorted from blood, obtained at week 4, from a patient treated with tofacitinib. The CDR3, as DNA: TGCAGCGCCAGGAGGGACGGGGTCGAGCAGTACTTC. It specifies CSARRDGVEQYF.